This TCR beta chain is drawn from a study of T-cell memory formation after mild COVID-19. Constant-segment primers served in 5'RACE that generated TCR alpha and TCR beta cDNA libraries bearing sample barcodes and UMIs. One entry per CDR3 protein, called by TCRdb with MiXCR from the 5' RACE reads. This table holds a few hundred thousand distinct CDR3 sequences, 24% found once. Study-level results: Clones which contracted sat mainly in CM and EM if CD4+, and in EMRA if CD8+. The study detected some responding clones in pre-infection memory, suggesting cross-reactive memory joined.

This clonotype appeared a few times. Antigen unknown. The CDR3 contains 16 residues. CDR1 is MNHNS and CDR2 is SASEGT in the germline V gene. The ends lost 3 bases at V and 2 bases at J; junction bases unmatched: 4. V usage is TRBV6-1 and J usage is TRBJ2-1, with TRBD1 matching 10 bases. The sequence was obtained from an adult woman who had mild COVID-19 (a few samples of this study predate the infection). Cell type and time point are not known. Sequencing used PBMCs or a T cell subset sorted from them (not recorded which). The CDR3 spells CASSEPGQGAYNEQFF. DNA for the CDR3: TGTGCCAGCAGTGAGCCTGGACAGGGGGCCTACAATGAGCAGTTCTTC.